This T cell receptor beta chain was recorded in a study of cytotoxic CD8 clonotypes in ibrutinib-treated CLL. About the study: Mean productive templates were roughly 280,000; mean productive rearrangements were about 90,000. Whole-study findings and limits: Clonotypes that were public were uncommon, and they contracted or stayed stable on treatment.

Assay: immunoSEQ multiplex PCR; the TCRdb copy retains only in-frame clones and omits some. This table has 250,000 to 350,000 clones, more than 70% appearing once. A note on this clone: The antigen is undetermined.

This CDR3 comprises 13 residues. Germline lookup yields CDR1 SQVTM and CDR2 ANQGSEA. Losses at the gene ends were 3 bases for V and 6 bases for J; bases not matched to a gene: 5. The sequenced sample was PBMCs, obtained at disease progression, from a patient treated with ibrutinib. This sequence was found in a human donor with chronic lymphocytic leukemia. This chain connects TRBV29-1 to TRBJ1-5, with 7 bases fitting TRBD1. The CDR3 region is CSVDPGGGQPQHF. The CDR3, as DNA: TGCAGCGTTGATCCAGGGGGAGGTCAGCCCCAGCATTTT.